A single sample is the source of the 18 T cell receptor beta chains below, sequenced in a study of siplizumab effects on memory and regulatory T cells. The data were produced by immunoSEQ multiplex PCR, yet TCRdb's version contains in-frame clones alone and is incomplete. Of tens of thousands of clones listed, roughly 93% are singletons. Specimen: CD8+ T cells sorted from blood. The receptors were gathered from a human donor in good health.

CDR3 region: CASSTGGWGYTF. CDR3 DNA sequence: TGTGCCAGCTCAACTGGGGGCTGGGGCTACACCTTC. The chain is built from TRBV6-5 and TRBJ1-2; TRBD1 might be the D (6 bases). The CDR3 sequence is 12 residues long. The V gene lost 8 bases and the J gene lost 8 bases, with 15 bases spanning the gap. Germline CDR1 is MNHEY and CDR2 is SVGAGI.

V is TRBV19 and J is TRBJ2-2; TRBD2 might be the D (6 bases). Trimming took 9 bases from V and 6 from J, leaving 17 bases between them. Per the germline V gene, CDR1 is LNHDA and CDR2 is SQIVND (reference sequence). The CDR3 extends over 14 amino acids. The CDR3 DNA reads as TGTGCCAGGCAAAAGGAGGGGAAGGCCGGGGAGCTGTTTTTT. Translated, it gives CARQKEGKAGELFF.

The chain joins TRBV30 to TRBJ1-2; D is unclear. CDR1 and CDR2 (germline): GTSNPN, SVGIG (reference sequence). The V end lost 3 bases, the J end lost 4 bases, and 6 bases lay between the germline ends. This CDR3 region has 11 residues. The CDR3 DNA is TGTGCCTGGAGGGAAGGCTATGGCTACACCTTC. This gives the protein CAWREGYGYTF.

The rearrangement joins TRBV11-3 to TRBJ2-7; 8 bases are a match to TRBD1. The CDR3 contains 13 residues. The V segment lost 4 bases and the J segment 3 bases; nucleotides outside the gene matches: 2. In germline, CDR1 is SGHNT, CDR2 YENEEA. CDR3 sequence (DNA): TGTGCCAGCAGCTCGGGGACAGGCTACGAGCAGTACTTC. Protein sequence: CASSSGTGYEQYF.

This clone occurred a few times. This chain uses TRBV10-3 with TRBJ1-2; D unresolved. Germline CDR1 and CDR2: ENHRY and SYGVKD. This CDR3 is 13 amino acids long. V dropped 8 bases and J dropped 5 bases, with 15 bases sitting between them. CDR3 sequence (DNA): TGTGCCATCCAAAGGACGGACGAATATGGCTACACCTTC. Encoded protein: CAIQRTDEYGYTF.

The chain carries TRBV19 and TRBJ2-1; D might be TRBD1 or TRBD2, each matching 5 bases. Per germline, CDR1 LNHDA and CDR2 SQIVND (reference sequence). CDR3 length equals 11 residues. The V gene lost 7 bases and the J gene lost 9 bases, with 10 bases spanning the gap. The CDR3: CASTGTGEQFF. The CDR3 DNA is TGTGCCAGTACCGGGACCGGTGAGCAGTTCTTC. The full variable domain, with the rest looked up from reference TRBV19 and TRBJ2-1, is DGGITQSPKYLFRKEGQNVTLSCEQNLNHDAMYWYRQDPGQGLRLIYYSQIVNDFQKGDIAEGYSVSREKKESFPLTVTSAQKNPTAFYLCASTGTGEQFFGPGTRLTVL.

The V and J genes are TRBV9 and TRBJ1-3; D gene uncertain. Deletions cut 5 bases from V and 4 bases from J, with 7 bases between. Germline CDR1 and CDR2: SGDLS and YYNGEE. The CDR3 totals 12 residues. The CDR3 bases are TGTGCCAGCAGGGGAAAAGGAAACACCATATATTTT. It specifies CASRGKGNTIYF.

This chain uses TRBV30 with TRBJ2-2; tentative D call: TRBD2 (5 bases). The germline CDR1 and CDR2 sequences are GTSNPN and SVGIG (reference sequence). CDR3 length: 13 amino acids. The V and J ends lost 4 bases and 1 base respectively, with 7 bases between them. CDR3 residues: CAWKRGNTGELFF. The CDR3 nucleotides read TGTGCCTGGAAACGGGGGAACACCGGGGAGCTGTTTTTT. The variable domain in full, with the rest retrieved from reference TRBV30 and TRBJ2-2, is SQTIHQWPATLVQPVGSPLSLECTVEGTSNPNLYWYRQAAGRGLQLLFYSVGIGQISSEVPQNLSASRPQDRQFILSSKKLLLSDSGFYLCAWKRGNTGELFFGEGSRLTVL.

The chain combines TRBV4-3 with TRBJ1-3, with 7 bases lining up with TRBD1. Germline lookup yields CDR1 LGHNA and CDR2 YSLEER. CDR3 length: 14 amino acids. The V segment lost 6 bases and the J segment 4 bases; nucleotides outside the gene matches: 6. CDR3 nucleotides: TGCGCCAGCAGACTGGGGACAGACGGAAACACCATATATTTT. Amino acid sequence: CASRLGTDGNTIYF.

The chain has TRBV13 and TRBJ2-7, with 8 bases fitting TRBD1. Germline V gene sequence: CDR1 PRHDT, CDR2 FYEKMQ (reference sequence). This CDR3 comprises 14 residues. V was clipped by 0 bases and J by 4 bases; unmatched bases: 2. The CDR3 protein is CASSLGDREYEQYF. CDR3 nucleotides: TGTGCCAGCAGCTTAGGGGACAGGGAATACGAGCAGTACTTC. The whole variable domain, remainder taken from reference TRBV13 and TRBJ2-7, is AAGVIQSPRHLIKEKRETATLKCYPIPRHDTVYWYQQGPGQDPQFLISFYEKMQSDKGSIPDRFSAQQFSDYHSELNMSSLELGDSALYFCASSLGDREYEQYFGPGTRLTVT.

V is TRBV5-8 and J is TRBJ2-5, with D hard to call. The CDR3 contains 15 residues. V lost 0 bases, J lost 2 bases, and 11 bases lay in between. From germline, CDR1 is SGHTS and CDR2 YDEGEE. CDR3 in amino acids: CASSLGPWLQETQYF. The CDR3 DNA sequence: TGTGCCAGCAGCTTGGGTCCGTGGCTACAAGAGACCCAGTACTTC.

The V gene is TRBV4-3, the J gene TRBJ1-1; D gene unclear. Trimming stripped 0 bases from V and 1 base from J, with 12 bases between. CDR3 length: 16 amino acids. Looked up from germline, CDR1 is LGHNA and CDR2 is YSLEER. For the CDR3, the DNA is TGCGCCAGCAGCCAAGAATGGCAGTGGGCGAACACTGAAGCTTTCTTT. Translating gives CASSQEWQWANTEAFF.

CDR3 DNA: TGTGCCAGCAGCTTATTGGTGTACGGGGAGCTGTTTTTT. Amino acids: CASSLLVYGELFF. The chain joins TRBV7-2 to TRBJ2-2; D uncertain. V was cut by 2 bases and J by 7 bases, with 8 bases left in between. Germline V CDR1 and CDR2: SGHTA, FQGNSA. The CDR3 covers 13 residues.

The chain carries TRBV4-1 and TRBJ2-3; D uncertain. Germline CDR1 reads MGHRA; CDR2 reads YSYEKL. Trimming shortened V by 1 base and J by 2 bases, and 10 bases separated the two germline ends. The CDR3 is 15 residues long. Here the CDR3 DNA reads TGCGCCAGCAGCCAAGGTGCACTCTTCACAGATACGCAGTATTTT. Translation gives CASSQGALFTDTQYF.

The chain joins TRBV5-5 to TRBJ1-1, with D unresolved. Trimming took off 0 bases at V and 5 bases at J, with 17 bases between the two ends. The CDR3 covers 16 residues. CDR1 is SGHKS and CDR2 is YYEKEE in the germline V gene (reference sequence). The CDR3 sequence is CASSLEAPAGGTEAFF. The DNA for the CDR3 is TGTGCCAGCAGCTTGGAGGCCCCGGCTGGAGGAACTGAAGCTTTCTTT.

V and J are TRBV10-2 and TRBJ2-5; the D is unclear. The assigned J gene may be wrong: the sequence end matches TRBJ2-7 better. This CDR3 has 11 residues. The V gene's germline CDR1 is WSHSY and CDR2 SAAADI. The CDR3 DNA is TGCGCCAGCAGTGAGTTATACGAGCAGTACTTC. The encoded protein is CASSELYEQYF.

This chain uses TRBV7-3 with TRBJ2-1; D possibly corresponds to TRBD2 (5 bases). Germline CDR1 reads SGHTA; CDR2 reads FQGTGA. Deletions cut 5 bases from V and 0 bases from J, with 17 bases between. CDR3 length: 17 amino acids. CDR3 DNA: TGTGCCAGCAGCGACGATAGCTCGGAGGCCTCCTACAATGAGCAGTTCTTC. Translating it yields CASSDDSSEASYNEQFF.

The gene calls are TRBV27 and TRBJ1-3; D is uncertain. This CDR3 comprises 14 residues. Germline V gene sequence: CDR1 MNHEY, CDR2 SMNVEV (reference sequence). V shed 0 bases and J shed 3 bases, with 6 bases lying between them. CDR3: CASSLSQVGNTIYF. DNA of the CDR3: TGTGCCAGCAGTTTATCCCAGGTTGGAAACACCATATATTTT.